The 2 T cell receptor beta chains presented below share a single source sample, sequenced in a study of cytomegalovirus exposure and HLA in healthy donors. Profiling relied on immunoSEQ multiplex PCR, and the TCRdb table lists in-frame clones only, not all of them. The sample includes about 250,000 clones, over 75% seen only once; the top ten take approximately 12%. Sequences were obtained from PBMCs. The source is a man younger than 30 in good health and CMV-seropositive.

V is TRBV4-1 and J is TRBJ2-3; D remains ambiguous. The germline V gene encodes CDR1 MGHRA and CDR2 YSYEKL. The CDR3 loop spans 15 amino acids. The V and J ends lost 4 bases and 2 bases respectively, with 13 bases between them. CDR3 nucleotides: TGCGCCAGCAGCCCCCGAACAGCGCCCACAGATACGCAGTATTTT. Protein product: CASSPRTAPTDTQYF.

The chain uses TRBV9 and TRBJ2-1; the match to TRBD2 covers 14 bases. The CDR3 spans 15 residues. Germline V gives CDR1 SGDLS, CDR2 YYNGEE. After removal of 3 bases from V and 9 bases from J, the junction contained 5 bases not matched to a gene. The CDR3 here is CASSGTSGRTLEQFF. CDR3 sequence (DNA): TGTGCCAGCAGCGGGACTAGCGGGAGGACCCTTGAGCAGTTCTTC.